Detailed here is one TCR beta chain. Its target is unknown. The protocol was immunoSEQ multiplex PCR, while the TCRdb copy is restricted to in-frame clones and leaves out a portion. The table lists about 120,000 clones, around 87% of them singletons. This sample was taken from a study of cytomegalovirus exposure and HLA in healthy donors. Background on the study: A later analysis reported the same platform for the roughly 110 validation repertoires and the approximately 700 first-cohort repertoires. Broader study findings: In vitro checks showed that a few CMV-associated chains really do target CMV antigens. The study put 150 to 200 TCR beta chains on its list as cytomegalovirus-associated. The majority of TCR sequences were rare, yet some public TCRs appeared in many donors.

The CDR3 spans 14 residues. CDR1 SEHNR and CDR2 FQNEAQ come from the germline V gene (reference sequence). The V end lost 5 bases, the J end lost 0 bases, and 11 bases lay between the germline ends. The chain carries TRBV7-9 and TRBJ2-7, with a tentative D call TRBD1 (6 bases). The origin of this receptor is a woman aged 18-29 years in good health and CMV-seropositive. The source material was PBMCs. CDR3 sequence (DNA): TGTGCCAGCAGCGCCAGGGGAGCCTCCTACGAGCAGTACTTC. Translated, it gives CASSARGASYEQYF.